The rows below give T cell receptor beta chains drawn from one sample of a study of blood T cells in healthy people across ages. TCRdb re-called the 5' RACE reads with MiXCR, one entry per CDR3 protein. The table shows about 1 million distinct CDR3 sequences, with 35% to 55% occurring only once. The specimen was blood. Source of these receptors: a woman aged 60-70 years in good health. The CDR3 runs from the conserved cysteine through the conserved F or W. Fields, in order: V gene, CDR3 length, clone size, D gene, J gene, CDR3 protein, CDR3 DNA. D genes are given only for firm matches. Clone size, where shown, is once, few, many, or a class for clones that have expanded.

TRBV7-6,18,.,TRBD2,TRBJ2-7,CASSLGISLTGGLYEQYF,TGTGCCAGCAGCCTAGGGATATCACTAACGGGGGGGTTATACGAGCAGTACTTC
TRBV11-2,16,.,TRBD1,TRBJ2-7,CASSSPGTGMIYEQYF,TGTGCCAGCAGCTCCCCAGGGACAGGGATGATCTACGAGCAGTACTTC
TRBV2,13,.,.,TRBJ2-2,CASNPRGTGELFF,TGTGCCAGCAACCCGAGAGGCACCGGGGAGCTGTTTTTT
TRBV6-5,14,.,.,TRBJ2-3,CASSLVADTDTQYF,TGTGCCAGCAGTTTGGTAGCGGACACAGATACGCAGTATTTT
TRBV10-3,12,few,.,TRBJ2-7,CATRTVSYEQYF,TGTGCCACCCGGACAGTTTCCTACGAGCAGTACTTC
TRBV6-2/TRBV6-3,15,.,TRBD1,TRBJ1-5,CASRETGGSNQPQHF,TGTGCCAGCAGGGAAACAGGGGGTAGCAATCAGCCCCAGCATTTT
TRBV9,15,few,TRBD2,TRBJ2-5,CASSVSSGKLETQYF,TGTGCCAGCAGCGTATCTAGCGGGAAATTAGAGACCCAGTACTTC
TRBV7-4,13,few,.,TRBJ2-7,CASSFGATYEQYF,TGTGCCAGCAGCTTTGGCGCCACCTACGAGCAGTACTTC
TRBV2,13,.,.,TRBJ2-1,CASSGSGRGEQFF,TGTGCCAGCAGTGGATCCGGTCGGGGTGAGCAGTTCTTC
TRBV3-1,15,.,.,TRBJ2-3,CASSQDFRQKDTQYF,TGTGCCAGCAGCCAAGATTTTCGACAGAAAGATACGCAGTATTTT
TRBV5-6,20,.,TRBD1,TRBJ2-7,CASSLVGTGTGTLPYNEQYF,TGTGCCAGCAGCTTGGTGGGTACCGGGACAGGGACCCTCCCTTATAATGAGCAGTACTTC
TRBV12-3/TRBV12-4,15,.,.,TRBJ2-3,CASSWGDRGTDTQYF,TGTGCCAGCAGTTGGGGCGACAGAGGCACAGATACGCAGTATTTT
TRBV6-1,17,.,.,TRBJ2-7,CASSVYVTQLRRNEQYF,TGTGCCAGCAGTGTATATGTCACACAGCTTAGGAGGAATGAGCAGTACTTC
TRBV12-3/TRBV12-4,14,once,.,TRBJ2-5,CASSLGRTYDEQYF,TGTGCCAGCAGTTTAGGCAGAACCTACGATGAGCAGTACTTC
TRBV25-1,17,.,TRBD1,TRBJ1-5,CASSESGTGDSNQPQHF,TGTGCCAGCAGTGAATCCGGGACAGGGGATAGTAATCAGCCCCAGCATTTT
TRBV28,14,.,TRBD2,TRBJ2-3,CASSPSGPGDTQYF,TGTGCCAGCAGTCCTAGCGGGCCCGGAGATACGCAGTATTTT
TRBV7-8,15,.,.,TRBJ2-7,CASSPHAGWYNEQYF,TGTGCCAGCAGCCCCCACGCAGGGTGGTACAATGAGCAGTACTTC
TRBV20-1,12,few,.,TRBJ2-1,CSASSWRDEQFF,TGCAGTGCTAGTAGTTGGAGGGATGAGCAGTTCTTC
TRBV30,11,.,TRBD2,TRBJ2-7,CALLRGVEQYF,TGTGCCTTACTACGGGGGGTCGAGCAGTACTTC
TRBV28,16,once,TRBD2,TRBJ2-3,CASSRTSGGSTDTQYF,TGTGCCAGCAGCCGAACTAGCGGAGGTAGCACAGATACGCAGTATTTT
TRBV9,17,.,TRBD1,TRBJ1-4,CASSDPGQGRSNEKLFF,TGTGCCAGCAGCGATCCGGGACAGGGTCGAAGTAATGAAAAACTGTTTTTT
TRBV10-3,14,few,TRBD1,TRBJ2-7,CAISAGTETDEQYF,TGTGCCATCAGTGCCGGGACAGAAACTGACGAGCAGTACTTC
TRBV9,15,.,.,TRBJ2-3,CASSVGAGQYYTQYF,TGTGCCAGCAGCGTAGGGGCGGGACAATACTATACGCAGTATTTT
TRBV27,13,few,TRBD1,TRBJ1-1,CASSSRWDREAFF,TGTGCCAGCAGTTCGCGGTGGGACAGAGAAGCTTTCTTT
TRBV4-3,14,.,.,TRBJ2-1,CASSQDRWGNEQFF,TGCGCCAGCAGCCAAGATAGATGGGGGAATGAGCAGTTCTTC
TRBV2,13,.,TRBD1,TRBJ2-5,CASIRDRQETQYF,TGTGCCAGCATCCGGGACAGACAAGAGACCCAGTACTTC
TRBV29-1,12,many,.,TRBJ1-2,CSVEMGSYGYTF,TGCAGCGTTGAGATGGGCAGCTATGGCTACACCTTC
TRBV29-1,15,.,.,TRBJ1-1,CSVGLMGQMNAEAFF,TGCAGCGTTGGACTCATGGGCCAGATGAACGCTGAAGCTTTCTTT
TRBV12-3/TRBV12-4,18,.,TRBD2,TRBJ2-7,CASSLGWLADQSSYEQYF,TGTGCCAGCAGTCTCGGGTGGCTAGCGGACCAGAGCTCCTACGAGCAGTACTTC
TRBV6-5,13,.,TRBD1,TRBJ1-2,CASRSTGGWGYTF,TGTGCCAGCAGGTCCACAGGGGGCTGGGGCTACACCTTC
TRBV5-1,15,.,TRBD1,TRBJ2-1,CASSPETGRHNEQFF,TGCGCCAGCAGCCCTGAGACAGGGAGACACAATGAGCAGTTCTTC
TRBV27,14,.,.,TRBJ2-3,CASRRRGRQDTQYF,TGTGCCAGCAGAAGGAGGGGGCGCCAAGATACGCAGTATTTT
TRBV10-3,15,.,.,TRBJ2-2,CAIREGASNTGELFF,TGTGCCATCAGGGAGGGGGCGTCGAACACCGGGGAGCTGTTTTTT
TRBV6-2/TRBV6-3,16,once,TRBD2,TRBJ2-7,CASSYHVREETCEQYF,TGTGCCAGCAGTTATCACGTGCGGGAGGAAACCTGCGAGCAGTACTTC
TRBV20-1,15,.,.,TRBJ1-5,CSAKNDNLGNQPQHF,TGCAGTGCCAAAAATGACAATTTGGGGAATCAGCCCCAGCATTTT
TRBV20-1,15,.,TRBD2,TRBJ2-7,CSARGGLAGTYEQYF,TGCAGTGCTAGAGGAGGACTAGCGGGGACCTACGAGCAGTACTTC
TRBV9,15,.,TRBD1,TRBJ2-7,CASSGMAGGTYEQYF,TGTGCCAGCAGCGGGATGGCAGGGGGTACCTACGAGCAGTACTTC
TRBV7-2,12,few,.,TRBJ2-3,CASRLRRDTQYF,TGTGCCAGCAGACTTAGGAGGGATACGCAGTATTTT
TRBV6-1,15,.,TRBD1,TRBJ1-5,CAGNLIGTGAQPQHF,TGTGCCGGCAACCTGATTGGGACAGGGGCTCAGCCCCAGCATTTT
TRBV6-5,15,.,TRBD1,TRBJ2-3,CASRPSTGITDTQYF,TGTGCCAGCAGACCTTCGACAGGGATCACAGATACGCAGTATTTT
TRBV9,16,.,TRBD2,TRBJ2-7,CASSYTGGSRNNEQYF,TGTGCCAGCAGCTATACGGGGGGTAGCCGGAACAATGAGCAGTACTTC
TRBV6-2/TRBV6-3,19,.,TRBD2,TRBJ2-1,CASSSLLPGTSGRAGEQFF,TGTGCCAGCAGTTCCCTACTTCCCGGGACTAGCGGGAGGGCCGGTGAGCAGTTCTTC
TRBV7-8,12,.,.,TRBJ2-7,CASSSPQSEQYF,TGTGCCAGCAGCTCCCCACAGTCCGAGCAGTACTTC
TRBV11-2,13,few,.,TRBJ1-2,CASSPDRERGYTF,TGTGCCAGCAGTCCGGACAGAGAGAGGGGCTACACCTTC
TRBV15,21,.,TRBD2,TRBJ2-4,CTTSRDIWSGRDDLAKNIQYF,TGTACCACCAGCAGAGATATATGGAGCGGGAGGGATGACCTAGCCAAAAACATTCAGTACTTC
TRBV4-1,16,.,TRBD1,TRBJ1-1,CASSQIRTGADTEAFF,TGCGCCAGCAGCCAAATTAGGACAGGGGCAGACACTGAAGCTTTCTTT
TRBV7-9,17,.,TRBD2,TRBJ2-1,CASSRTSGRADYNEQFF,TGTGCCAGCAGCAGGACTAGCGGGAGGGCCGATTACAATGAGCAGTTCTTC
TRBV20-1,16,many,TRBD1,TRBJ1-5,CSARAGGQTSNQPQHF,TGCAGTGCTAGAGCGGGGGGACAGACTAGCAATCAGCCCCAGCATTTT
TRBV7-2,18,once,.,TRBJ2-5,CASSKSPASSRVQETQYF,TGTGCCAGCAGCAAAAGCCCCGCCTCAAGCAGGGTCCAAGAGACCCAGTACTTC
TRBV5-6,13,.,.,TRBJ2-7,CASSLVVGGEQYF,TGTGCCAGCAGCTTGGTAGTAGGGGGGGAGCAGTACTTC